What follows are 30 T cell receptor beta chains derived from one specimen sequenced in a study of early T cells in non-severe SARS-CoV-2 infection. TCRdb reanalysed the 5' RACE reads using MiXCR and keeps one entry per CDR3 protein. The sample shows tens of thousands of distinct CDR3 sequences, 5% to 6.5% of them seen only once. The starting material was whole blood, obtained at baseline. The receptors were gathered from an adult who was a healthcare worker with PCR-confirmed SARS-CoV-2 infection or an uninfected control (not recorded which).

This clonotype was counted at least ten times. The chain recombines TRBV7-2 with TRBJ2-1; 8 positions agree with TRBD1. The CDR3 has 15 amino acids. From germline, CDR1 is SGHTA and CDR2 FQGNSA. V lost 5 bases and J lost 4; bases outside the gene matches: 7. CDR3 DNA: TGTGCCAGCAGCACCCAGGGGGCCGGGTACAATGAGCAGTTCTTC. Amino acids: CASSTQGAGYNEQFF. The whole variable domain, filled in from reference TRBV7-2 and TRBJ2-1, reads GAGVSQSPSNKVTEKGKDVELRCDPISGHTALYWYRQSLGQGLEFLIYFQGNSAPDKSGLPSDRFSAERTGGSVSTLTIQRTQQEDSAVYLCASSTQGAGYNEQFFGPGTRLTVL.

The table lists this clonotype with many counts. This chain connects TRBV7-9 to TRBJ1-1, with a weak D call TRBD1 (5 bases). The CDR3 is 15 residues long. Germline loops: CDR1 SEHNR, CDR2 FQNEAQ (reference sequence). V was trimmed by 3 bases and J by 4 bases, leaving 15 bases between them. Written as DNA, the CDR3 is TGTGCCAGCAGCTTTGGGGCGGGGAGTAGCACTGAAGCTTTCTTT. Its protein is CASSFGAGSSTEAFF.

This clonotype came up many times. The chain is built from TRBV20-1 and TRBJ2-1; 10 bases fit TRBD2. CDR1 DFQATT and CDR2 SNEGSKA come from the germline V gene (reference sequence). This CDR3 contains 15 residues. V gave up 5 bases and J gave up 3 bases; unmatched junction bases: 7. The CDR3 sequence: CSAYAGTSVYNEQFF. The CDR3 bases are TGCAGTGCTTACGCCGGGACTAGCGTCTACAATGAGCAGTTCTTC.

This clonotype came up many times. CDR3 coding DNA: TGTGCCAGCAGCCGCCAACCGCACGGGAGAACCTACGAGCAGTACTTC. The encoded protein is CASSRQPHGRTYEQYF. The rearrangement uses TRBV7-2 and TRBJ2-7; maybe TRBD2 (6 bases). The CDR3 spans 16 residues. V lost 5 bases to trimming and J lost 2 bases, with 19 bases between them. Germline loops: CDR1 SGHTA, CDR2 FQGNSA.

This clonotype was seen many times. The gene calls are TRBV20-1 and TRBJ1-1; D possibly corresponds to TRBD1 (5 bases). The CDR3 runs 12 residues. V was cut by 6 bases and J by 5 bases, with 13 bases left in between. Germline CDR1 is DFQATT and CDR2 is SNEGSKA (reference sequence). The CDR3 region has the DNA TGCAGTGCCCGACAGTCTGGGACTGAAGCTTTCTTT. Its protein is CSARQSGTEAFF.

This clonotype occurred many times. This chain connects TRBV6-5 to TRBJ2-7; 9 bases agree with TRBD1. V was clipped by 2 bases and J by 5 bases; unmatched bases: 4. CDR1 MNHEY and CDR2 SVGAGI come from the germline V gene. The CDR3 loop spans 14 amino acids. This chain's CDR3 is CASSYETGGDEQYF. CDR3 DNA: TGTGCCAGCAGTTACGAGACAGGGGGGGACGAGCAGTACTTC.

This clonotype was counted ten times or more. The V and J genes are TRBV24-1 and TRBJ2-3; D not certain. This CDR3 has 11 residues. The V end was cut by 3 bases, the J end by 12 bases, with 9 bases between. Germline assignment: CDR1 KGHDR and CDR2 SFDVKD. Written as DNA, the CDR3 is TGTGCCACCAGTGATCCCACCACTCAGTATTTT. Amino acids: CATSDPTTQYF.

This clonotype has more than one count but fewer than ten. The genes are TRBV28 and TRBJ1-2, with a tentative D call TRBD1 (6 bases). V was shortened by 3 bases and J by 5 bases, with 10 bases between the two germline ends. From germline, CDR1 is MDHEN and CDR2 SYDVKM. The CDR3 sequence is 13 residues long. This CDR3 reads CASSFGTHYGYTF. CDR3 coding DNA: TGTGCCAGCAGTTTCGGGACACATTATGGCTACACCTTC.

The chain couples TRBV2 to TRBJ2-7; D is ambiguous. The length of the CDR3 is 13 residues. Germline V gives CDR1 SNHLY, CDR2 FYNNEI. Trimming shortened V by 3 bases and J by 3 bases, and 9 bases separated the two germline ends. The CDR3 DNA sequence: TGTGCCAGCAGTGAGGGCAGATACTACGAGCAGTACTTC. As protein: CASSEGRYYEQYF.

Many counts were recorded for this clonotype. The J gene is TRBJ2-7, the V gene TRBV10-3; the match to TRBD1 covers 8 bases. V lost 3 bases to trimming and J lost 3 bases; unmatched junction nucleotides: 10. The CDR3 has 16 amino acids. Germline V lookup: CDR1 ENHRY, CDR2 SYGVKD. In nucleotides, the CDR3 is TGTGCCATCAGTGACTTCAGTGGACAGGGCCTCTACGAGCAGTACTTC. Translated: CAISDFSGQGLYEQYF.

This clonotype occurred a few times. The chain combines TRBV2 with TRBJ2-2; D remains ambiguous. This CDR3 has 13 residues. Germline V lookup: CDR1 SNHLY, CDR2 FYNNEI. Between the trimmed V and J ends, which lost 6 bases and 4 bases, there was a span of 9 bases. CDR3 in amino acids: CASRPWGTGELFF. The CDR3 DNA is TGTGCCAGCAGACCGTGGGGCACCGGGGAGCTGTTTTTT.

This clonotype was seen only a few times. The rearrangement joins TRBV5-1 to TRBJ2-3; D is undetermined. Trimming left V 0 bases short and J 6 bases short, with 14 bases between. Germline-derived CDR1 and CDR2 are SGHRS and YFSETQ. The CDR3 consists of 15 residues. The CDR3 loop reads CASSLAVDLGDTQYF. The CDR3 nucleotides read TGCGCCAGCAGCTTGGCCGTGGATTTAGGGGATACGCAGTATTTT.

This clonotype was picked up many times. The V gene is TRBV27, the J gene TRBJ1-5; 9 bases line up with TRBD1. After removal of 6 bases from V and 1 base from J, the junction contained 4 bases not matched to a gene. This CDR3 has 15 residues. Germline values: CDR1 MNHEY, CDR2 SMNVEV (reference sequence). CDR3 sequence reads: CASSYRGQSNQPQHF. CDR3 bases: TGTGCCAGCAGCTACAGGGGGCAAAGCAATCAGCCCCAGCATTTT.

This clonotype was recorded many times. The gene calls are TRBV5-3 and TRBJ2-7; TRBD1 matches at 9 bases. TRBV5-3 falls under the ORF class, with uncertain function. The CDR3 has 13 residues. V lost 5 bases and J lost 11; bases outside the gene matches: 11. CDR3 sequence (DNA): TGTGCCAGAAGTAGGACAGGGGAAAGGTGGAAGTACTTC. Residues: CARSRTGERWKYF.

Ten or more counts support this clonotype. CDR3 sequence (DNA): TGCGCCAGCAGCCAAGATCTGAGCGGAGCCTTAGAGACCCAGTACTTC. This sequence encodes CASSQDLSGALETQYF. The chain joins TRBV4-1 to TRBJ2-5, with D perhaps TRBD2 (5 bases). There are 16 residues in the CDR3. Trimming stripped 0 bases from V and 4 bases from J, with 15 bases between. Germline assignment: CDR1 MGHRA and CDR2 YSYEKL.

There are a few counts of this clonotype. The chain recombines TRBV5-4 with TRBJ1-5, with D uncertain. With 1 base removed from V and 1 base from J, the gap between germline ends came to 6 bases. Germline V gene data show CDR1 as SGHNT and CDR2 as YYREEE (reference sequence). The CDR3 contains 14 residues. CDR3 nucleotide sequence: TGTGCCAGCAGCTTGAGTGGAAGCAATCAGCCCCAGCATTTT. It is translated as CASSLSGSNQPQHF.

This clonotype was seen at least ten times. V and J are TRBV11-3 and TRBJ2-1; no clear D gene. Trimming cost V 5 bases and J 9 bases, with 20 bases left between them. CDR3 length equals 15 residues. Germline values: CDR1 SGHNT, CDR2 YENEEA. CDR3 region: CASSPEASPTSEQFF. The CDR3 region has the DNA TGTGCCAGCAGCCCCGAGGCCAGTCCTACGTCTGAGCAGTTCTTC. Filled out from reference TRBV11-3 and TRBJ2-1, the complete variable domain reads EAGVVQSPRYKIIEKKQPVAFWCNPISGHNTLYWYLQNLGQGPELLIRYENEEAVDDSQLPKDRFSAERLKGVDSTLKIQPAELGDSAVYLCASSPEASPTSEQFFGPGTRLTVL.

This clonotype occurred many times. The chain is built from TRBV4-2 and TRBJ2-7; 11 bases match TRBD2. V lost 3 bases, J lost 2 bases, and 18 bases stayed unmatched. The CDR3 sequence is 20 residues long. The germline V gene encodes CDR1 LGHNA and CDR2 YNFKEQ. In DNA form, the CDR3 reads TGTGCCAGCAGCCACCAATCAGGATTTGGGACTAGCGGTAACCCCTACGAGCAGTACTTC. It is translated as CASSHQSGFGTSGNPYEQYF.

This clonotype was detected ten times or more. J is TRBJ2-1 and V is TRBV19; D possibly corresponds to TRBD2 (5 bases). V lost 3 bases, J lost 0 bases, and 9 bases lay in between. The CDR3 spans 15 residues. CDR1 LNHDA and CDR2 SQIVND come from the germline V gene (reference sequence). In DNA form, the CDR3 reads TGTGCCAGTAGTATCGGGGTGGGCTCCTACAATGAGCAGTTCTTC. Translating gives CASSIGVGSYNEQFF.

V gene TRBV28 combines with J gene TRBJ2-1, with a possible D match to TRBD2 (5 bases). The germline CDR1 and CDR2 sequences are MDHEN and SYDVKM. The CDR3 sequence is 12 residues long. V was trimmed by 4 bases and J by 10 bases, leaving 11 bases between them. CDR3 loop: CASSSRREEQFF. The CDR3 nucleotides read TGTGCCAGCAGTTCCAGACGGGAAGAGCAGTTCTTC.

Comment on this clonotype: A much larger clone sits a single nucleotide away, making a read error possible. The rearrangement uses TRBV5-1 and TRBJ1-4; no definite D call. Germline assignment: CDR1 SGHRS and CDR2 YFSETQ. This CDR3 is 14 amino acids long. Here the CDR3 DNA reads TGCGCCAGCAGGGCGGATACAACTAATGTAAAACTGTTTTTT. This codes for CASRADTTNVKLFF.

This clonotype was seen many times. The chain employs TRBV4-1 and TRBJ1-2; unclear D gene. Germline CDR1 reads MGHRA; CDR2 reads YSYEKL. The CDR3 sequence is 16 residues long. V gave up 0 bases and J gave up 8 bases, with 19 bases separating them. CDR3 residues: CASSQDRGVSFSGYTF. CDR3 bases: TGCGCCAGCAGCCAAGATCGCGGGGTCAGCTTCTCGGGCTACACCTTC.

Only a few counts were recorded for this clonotype. This chain joins TRBV3-1 and TRBJ1-1; no firm D call. The CDR3 has 13 amino acids. The germline V and J ends were trimmed by 3 bases and 5 bases, with 10 bases remaining between them. Germline V lookup: CDR1 LGHDT, CDR2 YNNKEL (reference sequence). CDR3: CASSQQVGTEAFF. DNA for the CDR3: TGTGCCAGCAGCCAGCAGGTAGGAACTGAAGCTTTCTTT.

This clonotype was counted many times. The J gene is TRBJ2-1, the V gene TRBV7-3; 10 bases align to TRBD2. Trimming took 5 bases from V and 7 from J; bases not matched to a gene: 8. The CDR3 spans 15 residues. Germline CDR1 SGHTA, CDR2 FQGTGA. The CDR3 DNA reads as TGTGCCAGCAGCCTAGGACTAGCGGATTTTAATGAGCAGTTCTTC. Its protein is CASSLGLADFNEQFF.

In its sample, this clonotype was seen many times. The genes are TRBV7-2 and TRBJ1-1; D gene ambiguous. V lost 1 base, J lost 1 base, and 7 bases lay in between. This CDR3 region has 14 residues. CDR1 and CDR2 from the germline V gene are SGHTA and FQGNSA. CDR3 DNA sequence: TGTGCCAGCAGCTTAGTGGCCGGGAACACTGAAGCTTTCTTT. It is translated as CASSLVAGNTEAFF. Supplemented by reference TRBV7-2 and TRBJ1-1, the full variable domain reads GAGVSQSPSNKVTEKGKDVELRCDPISGHTALYWYRQSLGQGLEFLIYFQGNSAPDKSGLPSDRFSAERTGGSVSTLTIQRTQQEDSAVYLCASSLVAGNTEAFFGQGTRLTVV.

This clonotype showed up many times. The chain joins TRBV7-3 to TRBJ2-7; TRBD1 aligns across 7 bases. J was trimmed by 2 bases and V by 2 bases; bases with no gene match: 3. Germline assignment: CDR1 SGHTA and CDR2 FQGTGA. CDR3 length equals 14 residues. CDR3 DNA sequence: TGTGCCAGCAGCTTATCAGGGGGAACCTACGAGCAGTACTTC. Protein: CASSLSGGTYEQYF.

V gene TRBV28 combines with J gene TRBJ2-2; the D call may be TRBD1 or TRBD2 (5 bases each). The ends were cut back, 7 bases at V and 7 bases at J, with 13 bases in the middle. Germline V gene sequence: CDR1 MDHEN, CDR2 SYDVKM. This CDR3 spans 13 amino acids. CDR3 DNA sequence: TGTGCCAGCATGTCCGGGACGGGCGGGGAGCTGTTTTTT. It codes for CASMSGTGGELFF. Together with reference TRBV28 and TRBJ2-2, the CDR3 gives the full variable domain: DVKVTQSSRYLVKRTGEKVFLECVQDMDHENMFWYRQDPGLGLRLIYFSYDVKMKEKGDIPEGYSVSREKKERFSLILESASTNQTSMYLCASMSGTGGELFFGEGSRLTVL.

V is TRBV6-2 or TRBV6-3 and J is TRBJ2-1, with 12 bases that match TRBD2. CDR1 is MNHEY, CDR2 SVGEGT, per germline. This CDR3 comprises 15 residues. With V trimmed by 2 bases and J by 7 bases, 3 bases remained unmatched. The CDR3 reads CASSYLAGGENEQFF. Here the CDR3 DNA reads TGTGCCAGCAGTTACCTAGCGGGAGGGGAGAATGAGCAGTTCTTC.

This clonotype has ten or more counts. This chain connects TRBV28 to TRBJ2-2; TRBD2 matches at 11 bases. Germline V lookup: CDR1 MDHEN, CDR2 SYDVKM. The junction had 4 bases not matched to a gene; V was cut back by 6 bases and J by 1 base. The CDR3 covers 16 residues. CDR3 amino acids: CASSPTSGRNTGELFF. CDR3 in DNA: TGTGCCAGCAGCCCAACTAGCGGGAGGAACACCGGGGAGCTGTTTTTT.

This clonotype was seen ten or more times. The rearrangement joins TRBV7-6 to TRBJ2-7; 7 bases are shared with TRBD1. The CDR3 has 13 amino acids. The germline CDR1 and CDR2 sequences are SGHVS and FNYEAQ. After removal of 6 bases from V and 0 bases from J, the junction contained 2 bases not matched to a gene. CDR3 DNA sequence: TGTGCCAGCAGTCCAGGGGGCTCCTACGAGCAGTACTTC. Its translation is CASSPGGSYEQYF.